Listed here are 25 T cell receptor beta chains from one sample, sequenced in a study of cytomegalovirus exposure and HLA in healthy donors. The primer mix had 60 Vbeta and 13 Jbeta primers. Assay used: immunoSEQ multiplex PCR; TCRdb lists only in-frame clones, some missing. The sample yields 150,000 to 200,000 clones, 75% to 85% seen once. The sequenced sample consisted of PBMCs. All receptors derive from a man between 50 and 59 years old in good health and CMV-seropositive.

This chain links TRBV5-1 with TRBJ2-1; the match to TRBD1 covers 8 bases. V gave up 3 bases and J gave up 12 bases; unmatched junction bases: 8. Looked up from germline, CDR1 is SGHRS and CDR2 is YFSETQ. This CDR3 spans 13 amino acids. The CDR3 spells CASSSPDRGRQFF. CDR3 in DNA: TGCGCCAGCAGCTCGCCCGACAGGGGAAGGCAGTTCTTC.

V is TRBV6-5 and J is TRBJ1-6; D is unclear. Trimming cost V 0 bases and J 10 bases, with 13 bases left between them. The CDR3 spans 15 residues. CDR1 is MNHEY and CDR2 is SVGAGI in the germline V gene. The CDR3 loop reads CASSYSSPLRSPLHF. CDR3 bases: TGTGCCAGCAGTTACTCGAGCCCCCTGAGATCACCCCTCCACTTT.

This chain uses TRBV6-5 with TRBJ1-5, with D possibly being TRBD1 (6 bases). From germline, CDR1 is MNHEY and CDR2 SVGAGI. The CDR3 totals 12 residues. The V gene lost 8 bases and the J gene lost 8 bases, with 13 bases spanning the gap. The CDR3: CASGTKGEPQHF. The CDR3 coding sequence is TGTGCCAGCGGCACTAAGGGGGAGCCCCAGCATTTT.

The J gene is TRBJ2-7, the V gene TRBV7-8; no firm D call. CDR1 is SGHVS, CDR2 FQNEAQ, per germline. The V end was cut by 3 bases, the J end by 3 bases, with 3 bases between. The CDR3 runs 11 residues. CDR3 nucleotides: TGTGCCAGCAGCTTCAACTACGAGCAGTACTTC. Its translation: CASSFNYEQYF.

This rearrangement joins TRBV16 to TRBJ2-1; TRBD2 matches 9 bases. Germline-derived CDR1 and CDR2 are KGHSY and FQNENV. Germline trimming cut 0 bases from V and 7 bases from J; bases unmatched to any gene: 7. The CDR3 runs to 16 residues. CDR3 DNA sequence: TGTGCCAGCAGCCAATCGGGGACTAGCTCGAGGAATGAGCAGTTCTTC. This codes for CASSQSGTSSRNEQFF.

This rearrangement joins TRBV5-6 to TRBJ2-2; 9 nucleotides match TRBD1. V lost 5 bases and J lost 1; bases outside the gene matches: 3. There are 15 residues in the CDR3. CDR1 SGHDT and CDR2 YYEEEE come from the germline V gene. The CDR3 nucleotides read TGTGCCAGCAGGGACAGGGGTCGGAACACCGGGGAGCTGTTTTTT. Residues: CASRDRGRNTGELFF.

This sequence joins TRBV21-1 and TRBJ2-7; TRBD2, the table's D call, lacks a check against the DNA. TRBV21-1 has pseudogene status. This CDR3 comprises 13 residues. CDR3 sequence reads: CASSKARSYEQYV. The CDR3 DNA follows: TGTGCCAGCAGCAAAGCGCGGTCTTACGAGCAGTACGTC.

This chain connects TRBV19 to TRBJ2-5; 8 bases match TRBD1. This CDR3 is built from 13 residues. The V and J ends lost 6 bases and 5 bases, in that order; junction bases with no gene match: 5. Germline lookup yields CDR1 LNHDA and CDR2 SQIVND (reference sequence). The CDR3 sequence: CASRGRGLETQYF. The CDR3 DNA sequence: TGTGCCAGTAGGGGCAGGGGGCTGGAGACCCAGTACTTC.

Here the CDR3 reads CASSLLGAVFYGYTF. The CDR3 DNA sequence: TGTGCCAGCAGCTTACTTGGAGCGGTATTCTATGGCTACACCTTC. V gene TRBV7-9 combines with J gene TRBJ1-2; D unresolved. From germline, CDR1 is SEHNR and CDR2 FQNEAQ (reference sequence). V gave up 2 bases and J gave up 4 bases, with 14 bases separating them. The CDR3 spans 15 residues.

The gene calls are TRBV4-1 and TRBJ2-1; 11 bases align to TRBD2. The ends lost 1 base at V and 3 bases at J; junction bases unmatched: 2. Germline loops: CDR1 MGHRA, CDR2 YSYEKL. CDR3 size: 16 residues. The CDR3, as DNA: TGCGCCAGCAGCCAAGTCACTAGCGGGAGCTACAATGAGCAGTTCTTC. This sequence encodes CASSQVTSGSYNEQFF.

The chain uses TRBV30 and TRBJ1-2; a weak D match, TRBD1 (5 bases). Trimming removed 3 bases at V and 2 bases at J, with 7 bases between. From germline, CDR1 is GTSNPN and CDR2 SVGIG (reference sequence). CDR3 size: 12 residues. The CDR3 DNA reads TGTGCCTGGAGGACAGCAAACTATGGCTACACCTTC. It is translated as CAWRTANYGYTF. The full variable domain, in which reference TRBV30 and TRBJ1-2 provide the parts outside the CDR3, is SQTIHQWPATLVQPVGSPLSLECTVEGTSNPNLYWYRQAAGRGLQLLFYSVGIGQISSEVPQNLSASRPQDRQFILSSKKLLLSDSGFYLCAWRTANYGYTFGSGTRLTVV.

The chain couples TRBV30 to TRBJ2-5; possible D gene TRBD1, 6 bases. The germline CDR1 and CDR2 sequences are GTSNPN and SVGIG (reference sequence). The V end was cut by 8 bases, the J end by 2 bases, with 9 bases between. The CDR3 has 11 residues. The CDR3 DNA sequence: TGTGCCCACGGACAGCAAGAGACCCAGTACTTC. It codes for CAHGQQETQYF. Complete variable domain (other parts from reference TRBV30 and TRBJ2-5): SQTIHQWPATLVQPVGSPLSLECTVEGTSNPNLYWYRQAAGRGLQLLFYSVGIGQISSEVPQNLSASRPQDRQFILSSKKLLLSDSGFYLCAHGQQETQYFGPGTRLLVL.

The CDR3 loop reads CASSLGGRGFFF. The CDR3 nucleotides are TGTGCCAGCAGCTTAGGAGGCAGGGGCTTTTTCTTT. This sequence joins TRBV11-3 and TRBJ1-1; D may be TRBD1 (6 bases). The CDR3 spans 12 residues. CDR1 is SGHNT, CDR2 YENEEA, per germline. Trimming took off 1 base at V and 13 bases at J, with 13 bases between the two ends.

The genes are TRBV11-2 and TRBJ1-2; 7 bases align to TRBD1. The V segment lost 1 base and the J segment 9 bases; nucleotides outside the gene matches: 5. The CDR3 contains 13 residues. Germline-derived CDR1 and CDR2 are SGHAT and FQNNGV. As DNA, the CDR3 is TGTGCCAGCAGCTTAGCCGAGACAGGGAGCTACACCTTC. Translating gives CASSLAETGSYTF.

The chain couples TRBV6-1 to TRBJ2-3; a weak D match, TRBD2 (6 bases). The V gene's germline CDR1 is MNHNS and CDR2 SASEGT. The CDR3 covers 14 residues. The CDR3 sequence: CAGGSGSSTDTQYF. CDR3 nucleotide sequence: TGTGCGGGGGGAAGCGGTTCCTCCACAGATACGCAGTATTTT.

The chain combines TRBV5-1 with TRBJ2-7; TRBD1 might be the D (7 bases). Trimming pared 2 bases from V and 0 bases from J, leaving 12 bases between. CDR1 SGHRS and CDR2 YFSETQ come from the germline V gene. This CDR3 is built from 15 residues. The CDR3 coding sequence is TGCGCCAGCAGCTTCGGAGGGGGCGGCTCCTACGAGCAGTACGTC. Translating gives CASSFGGGGSYEQYV.

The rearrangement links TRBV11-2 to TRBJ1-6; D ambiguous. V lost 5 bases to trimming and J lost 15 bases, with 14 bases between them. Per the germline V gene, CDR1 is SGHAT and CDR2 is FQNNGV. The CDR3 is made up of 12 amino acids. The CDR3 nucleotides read TGTGCCAGCAGCCGCACATCGCAGGACCTCCACTTT. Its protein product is CASSRTSQDLHF. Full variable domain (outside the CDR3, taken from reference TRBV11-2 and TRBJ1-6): EAGVAQSPRYKIIEKRQSVAFWCNPISGHATLYWYQQILGQGPKLLIQFQNNGVVDDSQLPKDRFSAERLKGVDSTLKIQPAKLEDSAVYLCASSRTSQDLHFGNGTRLTVT.

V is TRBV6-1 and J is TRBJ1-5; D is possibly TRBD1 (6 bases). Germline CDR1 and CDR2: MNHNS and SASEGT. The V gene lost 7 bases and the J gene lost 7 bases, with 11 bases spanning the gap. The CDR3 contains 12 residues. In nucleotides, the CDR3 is TGTGCCAGCAAGGAGGGGGGGCAGCCCCAGCATTTT. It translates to CASKEGGQPQHF.

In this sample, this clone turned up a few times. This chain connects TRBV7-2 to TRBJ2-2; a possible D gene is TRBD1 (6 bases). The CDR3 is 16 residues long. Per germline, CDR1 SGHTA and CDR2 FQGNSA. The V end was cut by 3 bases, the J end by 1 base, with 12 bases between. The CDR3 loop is CASSFMAGVNTGELFF. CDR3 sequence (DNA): TGTGCCAGCAGCTTCATGGCAGGGGTGAACACCGGGGAGCTGTTTTTT.

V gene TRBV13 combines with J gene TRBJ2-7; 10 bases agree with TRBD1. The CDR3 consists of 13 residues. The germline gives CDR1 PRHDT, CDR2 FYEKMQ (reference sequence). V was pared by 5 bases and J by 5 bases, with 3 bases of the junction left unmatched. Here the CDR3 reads CASSGQGEDEQYF. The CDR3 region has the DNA TGTGCCAGCAGCGGACAGGGGGAAGACGAGCAGTACTTC.

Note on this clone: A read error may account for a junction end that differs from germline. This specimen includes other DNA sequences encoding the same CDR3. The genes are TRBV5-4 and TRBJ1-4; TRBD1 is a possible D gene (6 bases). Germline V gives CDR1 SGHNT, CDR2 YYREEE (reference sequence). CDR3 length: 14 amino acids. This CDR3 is CASSTGQLNEKLFF. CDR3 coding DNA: TGCGCCAGCAGCACCGGACAGTTAAATGAAAAACTGTTTTTT. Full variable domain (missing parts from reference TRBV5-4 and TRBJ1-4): ETGVTQSPTHLIKTRGQQVTLRCSSQSGHNTVSWYQQALGQGPQFIFQYYREEENGRGNFPPRFSGLQFPNYSSELNVNALELDDSALYLCASSTGQLNEKLFFGSGTQLSVL.

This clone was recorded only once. CDR3: CASSYLGQSEAFF. The CDR3 DNA reads TGTGCCAGCAGTTATCTCGGACAGTCTGAAGCTTTCTTT. V usage is TRBV6-5 and J usage is TRBJ1-1, with a tentative D call TRBD1 (6 bases). Germline loops: CDR1 MNHEY, CDR2 SVGAGI. This CDR3 is 13 amino acids long. The V end was cut by 3 bases, the J end by 6 bases, with 11 bases between.

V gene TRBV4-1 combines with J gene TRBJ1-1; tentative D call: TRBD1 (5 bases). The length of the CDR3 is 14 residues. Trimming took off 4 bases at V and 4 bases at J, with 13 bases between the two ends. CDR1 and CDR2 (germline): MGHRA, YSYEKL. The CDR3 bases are TGCGCCAGCAGCCCTGGGGGGTTGGGCACTGAAGCTTTCTTT. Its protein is CASSPGGLGTEAFF.

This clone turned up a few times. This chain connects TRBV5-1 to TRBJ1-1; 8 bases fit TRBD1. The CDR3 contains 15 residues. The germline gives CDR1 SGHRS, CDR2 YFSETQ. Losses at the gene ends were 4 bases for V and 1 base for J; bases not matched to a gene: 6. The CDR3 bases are TGCGCCAGCAGCCATCGGACAGGGCCGAACACTGAAGCTTTCTTT. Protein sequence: CASSHRTGPNTEAFF.

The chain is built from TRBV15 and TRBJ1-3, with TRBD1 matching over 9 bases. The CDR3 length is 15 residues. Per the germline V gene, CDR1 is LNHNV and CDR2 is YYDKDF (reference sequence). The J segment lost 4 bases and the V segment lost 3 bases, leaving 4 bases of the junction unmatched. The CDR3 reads CATSRDRGKGNTIYF. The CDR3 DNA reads TGTGCCACCAGCAGGGACAGGGGTAAAGGAAACACCATATATTTT.